This T cell receptor (beta chain) was identified during a study of human T cells and chemical hapten exposure. Time point in this sample: patch test 2, 6 weeks after DPC sensitization. Treatment given: therapeutic diphenylcyclopropenone sensitization with weekly scalp DPC. Methods used by the authors: Across samples, TCR counts had a median of about 92,000 and ranged from roughly 23,224 to 690,600. TCRdb used MiXCR to reprocess the RACE reads, holding one entry per CDR3 protein. V and J calls and clone size were set by TCRdb, not the authors. In the table there are 350,000 to 400,000 distinct CDR3 sequences, more than 5% of which are singletons. This clonotype appeared a few times. This CDR3 is built from 14 residues. Germline V gives CDR1 KGHSH, CDR2 LQKENI. The V and J ends lost 3 bases and 3 bases, in that order; junction bases with no gene match: 4.

The chain has TRBV18 and TRBJ2-5; 7 bases agree with TRBD1. The sequence was obtained from a woman between 18 and 30 years old with alopecia areata. Some clones in this sample may be carry-over from other donors' samples. The sequencing here drew on whole blood, taken in connection with sensitization to the hapten diphenylcyclopropenone (DPC). For the CDR3, the DNA is TGTGCCAGCTCACCTGGGACAGAAGAAGAGACCCAGTACTTC. As protein: CASSPGTEEETQYF.